The 27 T cell receptor beta chains in this list originate from one sample, sequenced in a study of T-cell reconstitution after alpha-beta-depleted transplantation in children. The TCRbeta library was prepared with unique molecular identifiers. TCRdb used MiXCR to reprocess the PCR reads, holding one entry per CDR3 protein. The sample carries about 280,000 distinct CDR3 sequences, about 9.9% recorded once. Here the sequenced sample was peripheral blood, taken 180 days after TCRalphabeta/CD19-depleted stem cell transplant. All receptors come from a male patient aged 2-15 years who had a stem cell transplant for chronic granulomatous disease, so the T cells may come from the graft donor.

Here the CDR3 reads CASSYLVGLQETQYF. The CDR3 region has the DNA TGTGCCAGCAGTTACCTAGTGGGGCTACAAGAGACCCAGTACTTC. The rearrangement links TRBV6-2 or TRBV6-3 to TRBJ2-5, with D perhaps TRBD1 (5 bases). CDR3 length: 15 residues. CDR1 is MNHEY and CDR2 is SVGEGT in the germline V gene. The V and J ends lost 2 bases and 2 bases respectively, with 12 bases between them.

This clonotype has at least ten counts. The gene calls are TRBV29-1 and TRBJ2-7, with D possibly matching TRBD2 (5 bases). Germline values: CDR1 SQVTM, CDR2 ANQGSEA. This CDR3 is 12 amino acids long. The V and J ends lost 7 bases and 3 bases respectively, with 13 bases between them. CDR3 loop: CSGKRAGYEQYF. In DNA form, the CDR3 reads TGCAGCGGGAAAAGGGCGGGCTACGAGCAGTACTTC.

Of note for this clonotype: This may arise from a read error, as a much more abundant clone is one base away. The genes are TRBV9 and TRBJ2-1; 8 bases are shared with TRBD2. Germline V gene data show CDR1 as SGDLS and CDR2 as YYNGEE. This CDR3 has 18 amino acids. The CDR3 reads CASSVSGRALESYNEQLF. DNA for the CDR3: TGTGCCAGCAGCGTATCCGGGAGGGCCCTTGAATCCTACAATGAGCAGCTCTTC.

The genes are TRBV2 and TRBJ1-5; TRBD1 aligns across 8 bases. The CDR3 consists of 14 residues. Per the germline V gene, CDR1 is SNHLY and CDR2 is FYNNEI. Trimming at V came to 5 bases and at J to 4 bases, leaving 4 bases not matched to a gene. The CDR3 bases are TGTGCCAGCAGTAATCAGGGGGCAAATCAGCCCCAGCATTTT. It is translated as CASSNQGANQPQHF.

This clonotype was detected ten times or more. The chain couples TRBV3-1 to TRBJ2-2, with 8 bases lining up with TRBD2. CDR3 length equals 18 residues. The V gene's germline CDR1 is LGHDT and CDR2 YNNKEL (reference sequence). V shed 2 bases, J shed 2 bases, and the junction held 10 bases outside the gene matches. The chain's CDR3 is CASSQPGGLGRNTGELFF. The CDR3 DNA reads as TGTGCCAGCAGCCAACCCGGGGGACTAGGCCGTAACACCGGGGAGCTGTTTTTT.

About this clonotype: Since a much larger clone is just one base distant, this may be a read error. The J gene is TRBJ2-7, the V gene TRBV4-1; TRBD2 matches at 9 bases. Per germline, CDR1 MGHRA and CDR2 YSYEKL. V gave up 1 base and J gave up 7 bases; unmatched junction bases: 5. The CDR3 has 14 residues. CDR3 bases: TGCGCCAGCAGCCAAGGTAGCGGGAGATGTGAGCAGTACTTC. This encodes CASSQGSGRCEQYF.

Concerning this clonotype itself: This sequence may be a read error, since a much larger clone differs from it by one base. The chain carries TRBV28 and TRBJ1-2, with TRBD1 matching 7 bases. CDR1 MDHEN and CDR2 SYDVKM come from the germline V gene. CDR3 length: 13 amino acids. DNA for the CDR3: TGTGCCAGCAGAGGACAGGTTAACTATGACTACACCTTC. Protein sequence: CASRGQVNYDYTF.

In this sample, this clonotype turned up many times. CDR3 residues: CASSAGPNTEAFF. The CDR3 DNA sequence: TGTGCCAGCAGTGCGGGTCCTAACACTGAAGCTTTCTTT. The chain recombines TRBV12-3 or TRBV12-4 with TRBJ1-1; unclear D gene. The CDR3 extends over 13 amino acids. The germline V and J ends were trimmed by 5 bases and 2 bases, with 9 bases remaining between them.

This clonotype came up many times. The chain links TRBV20-1 to TRBJ2-3; 9 nucleotides line up with TRBD2. The V segment lost 2 bases and the J segment 4 bases; nucleotides outside the gene matches: 7. Looked up from germline, CDR1 is DFQATT and CDR2 is SNEGSKA (reference sequence). The CDR3 has 15 amino acids. The CDR3: CSARFGGGVSDTQYF. The CDR3 nucleotides are TGCAGTGCTAGATTCGGCGGGGGGGTTTCAGATACGCAGTATTTT.

This clonotype was counted once. A single base separates this from a much larger clone, so it may be a read error. The V gene is TRBV5-1, the J gene TRBJ2-2, with D perhaps matching TRBD2 (5 bases). There are 15 residues in the CDR3. The V gene lost 6 bases and the J gene lost 3 bases, with 15 bases spanning the gap. Germline V CDR1 and CDR2: SGHRS, YFSETQ. CDR3 sequence: CASTGLASYTGELFF. The CDR3 DNA is TGCGCCAGCACCGGCCTGGCTAGCTACACCGGGGAGCTGTTTTTT. Based on the CDR3 plus reference TRBV5-1 and TRBJ2-2, the full variable domain is KAGVTQTPRYLIKTRGQQVTLSCSPISGHRSVSWYQQTPGQGLQFLFEYFSETQRNKGNFPGRFSGRQFSNSRSEMNVSTLELGDSALYLCASTGLASYTGELFFGEGSRLTVL.

This clonotype was seen ten or more times. The chain employs TRBV5-1 and TRBJ1-5; D gene uncertain. CDR3 length equals 13 residues. Germline loops: CDR1 SGHRS, CDR2 YFSETQ. V was cut by 4 bases and J by 5 bases, with 10 bases left in between. CDR3 sequence (DNA): TGCGCCAGCAGCGTATACGGGGATCAGCCCCAGCATTTT. It encodes CASSVYGDQPQHF.

This clonotype was counted at least ten times. The chain carries TRBV27 and TRBJ2-2, with a tentative D call TRBD2 (6 bases). The CDR3 has 15 residues. V was clipped by 5 bases and J by 2 bases, with 12 bases between them. Germline assignment: CDR1 MNHEY and CDR2 SMNVEV (reference sequence). The CDR3 here is CASSPGTYNTGELFF. In DNA form, the CDR3 reads TGTGCCAGCAGTCCCGGGACTTATAACACCGGGGAGCTGTTTTTT.

This clonotype has ten or more counts. This rearrangement joins TRBV25-1 to TRBJ2-2; weak D call: TRBD2 (6 bases). Trimming took off 4 bases at V and 1 base at J, with 10 bases between the two ends. Germline V CDR1 and CDR2: MGHDK, SYGVNS. This CDR3 has 15 residues. The CDR3 nucleotides read TGTGCCAGCAGTGCCGGGAGAGAGAACACCGGGGAGCTGTTTTTT. Translating gives CASSAGRENTGELFF.

This clonotype was seen many times. The V call is TRBV7-9, the J call TRBJ2-5, with a tentative D call TRBD1 (6 bases). Germline CDR1 SEHNR, CDR2 FQNEAQ (reference sequence). Trimming pared 10 bases from V and 0 bases from J, leaving 15 bases between. The length of the CDR3 is 14 residues. CDR3 amino acids: CATKGRGDQETQYF. The CDR3 nucleotides are TGTGCCACCAAGGGCAGGGGTGACCAAGAGACCCAGTACTTC.

As for this clonotype: Being one base from a much bigger clone, this may be a read error. The rearrangement uses TRBV20-1 and TRBJ1-2; possibly TRBD1 for D (6 bases). This CDR3 region has 14 residues. From germline, CDR1 is DFQATT and CDR2 SNEGSKA (reference sequence). The CDR3 DNA sequence: TGCAGTGCTAGCTCCTCCAGGGGTTGGTATGTCTACACCTTC. Protein sequence: CSASSSRGWYVYTF.

This clonotype was picked up many times. This chain links TRBV6-2 or TRBV6-3 with TRBJ2-3, with a weak D call TRBD2 (6 bases). Trimming cost V 7 bases and J 2 bases, with 13 bases left between them. Germline values: CDR1 MNHEY, CDR2 SVGEGT. The CDR3 sequence is 14 residues long. CDR3 DNA: TGTGCCAGCAAAGCGGGCCTAACCACAGATACGCAGTATTTT. Its protein product is CASKAGLTTDTQYF.

This clonotype was counted only a few times. The chain carries TRBV19 and TRBJ2-7; the D gene is possibly TRBD1 (5 bases). Between the trimmed V and J ends, which lost 9 bases and 0 bases, there was a span of 12 bases. From germline, CDR1 is LNHDA and CDR2 SQIVND (reference sequence). This CDR3 spans 13 amino acids. CDR3 residues: CASRDLNSYEQYF. The CDR3 nucleotides read TGTGCCAGCAGGGATCTGAACTCCTACGAGCAGTACTTC.

This clonotype was detected ten times or more. J is TRBJ2-4 and V is TRBV20-1; 7 bases are shared with TRBD1. V was pared by 1 base and J by 2 bases, with 11 bases of the junction left unmatched. The CDR3 contains 17 residues. Germline V gene sequence: CDR1 DFQATT, CDR2 SNEGSKA (reference sequence). CDR3 residues: CSARGATGWGTKNIQYF. CDR3 DNA sequence: TGCAGTGCTAGAGGAGCGACAGGGTGGGGTACCAAAAACATTCAGTACTTC.

This clonotype was seen many times. The chain carries TRBV4-2 and TRBJ2-3; 10 bases align to TRBD2. CDR3 length equals 17 residues. The V segment lost 4 bases and the J segment 2 bases; nucleotides outside the gene matches: 9. Germline V CDR1 and CDR2: LGHNA, YNFKEQ. CDR3 in amino acids: CASSRGASGGLTDTQYF. CDR3 sequence (DNA): TGTGCCAGCAGCCGGGGGGCTAGCGGGGGTCTCACAGATACGCAGTATTTT.

About this clonotype itself: A clone one base away is much larger, so this may be a read error. This sequence joins TRBV6-5 and TRBJ2-1; 7 bases are a match to TRBD1. Germline V gene lookup returns CDR1 MNHEY and CDR2 SVGAGI. The CDR3 extends over 15 amino acids. The CDR3 loop is CVSSYDRVIYNEQFF. CDR3 DNA sequence: TGTGTCAGCAGTTACGACAGGGTGATCTACAATGAGCAGTTCTTC.

The sample holds many counts of this clonotype. A junction end diverges from the germline sequence, so it may reflect a read error. V is TRBV5-1 and J is TRBJ2-3; perhaps TRBD2 as D (5 bases). CDR3 length: 13 residues. CDR1 is SGHRS and CDR2 is YFSETQ in the germline V gene. The CDR3: CASSLGGADTQYF. The CDR3 DNA reads as TGTGCCAGCAGCCTAGGAGGCGCAGATACGCAGTATTTT.

Notes on this clonotype: Just one base apart from a much larger clone, this may be a read error. This chain uses TRBV15 with TRBJ2-1, with D hard to call. Germline V gene sequence: CDR1 LNHNV, CDR2 YYDKDF (reference sequence). The CDR3 sequence is 14 residues long. This CDR3 is CATSSGRALNKQFF. The CDR3, as DNA: TGTGCCACCAGCAGCGGACGGGCACTCAATAAGCAGTTCTTC.

This clonotype was seen ten or more times. The chain employs TRBV12-3 or TRBV12-4 and TRBJ2-7, with 7 nucleotides matching TRBD1. Germline trimming cut 10 bases from V and 0 bases from J; bases unmatched to any gene: 3. The CDR3 has 12 residues. The CDR3: CATGTDSYEQYF. As DNA, the CDR3 is TGTGCCACCGGGACAGACTCCTACGAGCAGTACTTC.

This chain uses TRBV3-1 with TRBJ2-7, with a possible D match to TRBD2 (5 bases). The germline CDR1 and CDR2 sequences are LGHDT and YNNKEL (reference sequence). The CDR3 consists of 12 residues. The V end lost 1 base, the J end lost 6 bases, and 7 bases lay between the germline ends. The CDR3, as DNA: TGTGCCAGCAGCCAAGTGGGGAGCGAGCAGTACTTC. Residues: CASSQVGSEQYF.

This clonotype has a count of ten or more. The chain recombines TRBV3-1 with TRBJ1-5, with a tentative D call TRBD1 (5 bases). The CDR3 has 14 amino acids. V lost 4 bases and J 1 base, leaving 8 bases between the germline ends. Germline-derived CDR1 and CDR2 are LGHDT and YNNKEL (reference sequence). CDR3 bases: TGTGCCAGCAGCCGACAGTACAGCAATCAGCCCCAGCATTTT. As protein: CASSRQYSNQPQHF.

This clonotype was found many times. This sequence joins TRBV5-1 and TRBJ2-1, with 9 bases that match TRBD1. V trimming: 2 bases; J trimming: 8 bases; junction bases outside the gene matches: 2. This CDR3 is 13 amino acids long. From germline, CDR1 is SGHRS and CDR2 YFSETQ. The CDR3 protein is CASSLQGAHEQFF. CDR3 DNA sequence: TGCGCCAGCAGCTTACAGGGGGCTCATGAGCAGTTCTTC.

J is TRBJ2-5 and V is TRBV20-1; possible D gene TRBD2, 5 bases. The CDR3 length is 12 residues. V was cut by 1 base and J by 5 bases, with 8 bases left in between. CDR1 is DFQATT and CDR2 is SNEGSKA in the germline V gene (reference sequence). CDR3 nucleotide sequence: TGCAGTGCTAGAGTGAGAGGGGAGACCCAGTACTTC. Translated, it gives CSARVRGETQYF.